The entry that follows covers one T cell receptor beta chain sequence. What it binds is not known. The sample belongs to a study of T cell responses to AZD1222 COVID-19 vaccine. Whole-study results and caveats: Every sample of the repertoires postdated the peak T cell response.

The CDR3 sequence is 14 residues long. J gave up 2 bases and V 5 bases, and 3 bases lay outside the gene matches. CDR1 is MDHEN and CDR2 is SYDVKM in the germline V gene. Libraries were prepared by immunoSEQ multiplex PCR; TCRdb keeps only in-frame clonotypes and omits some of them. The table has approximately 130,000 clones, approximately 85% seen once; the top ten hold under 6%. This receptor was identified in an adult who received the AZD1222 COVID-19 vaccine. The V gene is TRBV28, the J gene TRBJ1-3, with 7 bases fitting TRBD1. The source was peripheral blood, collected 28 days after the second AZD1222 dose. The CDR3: CASSHQGAGNTIYF. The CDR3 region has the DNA TGTGCCAGCAGTCATCAGGGGGCTGGAAACACCATATATTTT.